This T cell receptor beta chain was observed in a study of cytomegalovirus exposure and HLA in healthy donors. Points from the study as a whole: By a later analysis, the bulk of CMV-associated TCR beta chains appeared HLA-restricted. Excluded: some indistinguishable V segments such as TRBV6-2 and TRBV6-3.

The PCR used 60 Vbeta and 13 Jbeta primers. Sequencing was performed with immunoSEQ multiplex PCR; in TCRdb, only in-frame clones are kept and a portion is missing. This listing includes approximately 50,000 clones. V was clipped by 6 bases and J by 6 bases, with 18 bases between them. Germline V CDR1 and CDR2: MNHNY, SVGAGI (reference sequence). There are 14 residues in the CDR3. On this clone itself: What it binds is unknown.

This sequence was found in a man aged 18 to 29 in good health and CMV-seropositive. The sequenced sample consisted of PBMCs. The rearrangement joins TRBV6-6 to TRBJ2-7; TRBD1 might be the D (5 bases). The CDR3 here is CASSPTYRSREQYF. DNA for the CDR3: TGTGCCAGCAGCCCAACTTACAGGAGTCGCGAGCAGTACTTC.